This T cell receptor beta chain was observed in a study of blood T cell repertoires in COVID-19. Study background: Researchers got acute and convalescent COVID-19 samples from the United States, Italy and Spain.

Followed over time, Seattle patients had been enrolled while infection was active. In the authors' methods: The authors estimated nucleated cell counts from reference gene primer amplification. The protocol was immunoSEQ multiplex PCR, while the TCRdb copy is restricted to in-frame clones and leaves out a portion. V and J calls and clone size are given by that table; D and trimming were obtained from the DNA. The table includes about 260,000 clones, 75% to 95% detected once. Per the germline V gene, CDR1 is SGHDT and CDR2 is YYEEEE. CDR3 length: 16 amino acids. V dropped 0 bases and J dropped 3; count of bases not matched to a gene: 9.

The gene calls are TRBV5-6 and TRBJ2-7; 7 positions match TRBD2. This clonotype was sampled from a person between 18 and 35 years old with COVID-19, enrolled during active disease. Sequenced material: peripheral blood. CDR3 residues: CASSLVGAGIRYEQYF. The CDR3 DNA follows: TGTGCCAGCAGCTTGGTTGGAGCGGGGATACGCTACGAGCAGTACTTC.